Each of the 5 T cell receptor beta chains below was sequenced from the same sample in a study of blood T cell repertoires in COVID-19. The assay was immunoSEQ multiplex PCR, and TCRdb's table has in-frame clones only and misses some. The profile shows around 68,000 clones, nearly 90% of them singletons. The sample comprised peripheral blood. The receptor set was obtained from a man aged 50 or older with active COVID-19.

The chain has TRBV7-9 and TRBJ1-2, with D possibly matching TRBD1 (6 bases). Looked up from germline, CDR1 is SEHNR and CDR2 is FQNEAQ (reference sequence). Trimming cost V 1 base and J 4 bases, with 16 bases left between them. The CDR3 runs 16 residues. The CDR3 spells CASSLGGGPIIYGYTF. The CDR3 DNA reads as TGTGCCAGCAGCTTAGGAGGGGGACCTATTATCTATGGCTACACCTTC.

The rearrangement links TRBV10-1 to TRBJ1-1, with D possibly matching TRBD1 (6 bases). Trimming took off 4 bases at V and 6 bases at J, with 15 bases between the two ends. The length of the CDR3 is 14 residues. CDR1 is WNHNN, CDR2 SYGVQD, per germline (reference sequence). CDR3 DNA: TGCGCCAGCAGTGGCGCAGGGGCGAAATCTGAAGCTTTCTTT. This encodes CASSGAGAKSEAFF.

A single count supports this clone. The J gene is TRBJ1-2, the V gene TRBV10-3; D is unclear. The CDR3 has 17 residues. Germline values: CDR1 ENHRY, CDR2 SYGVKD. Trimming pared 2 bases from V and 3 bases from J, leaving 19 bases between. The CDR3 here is CAISEPGSKADYYGYTF. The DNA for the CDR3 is TGTGCCATCAGTGAGCCTGGCTCAAAGGCGGATTACTATGGCTACACCTTC.

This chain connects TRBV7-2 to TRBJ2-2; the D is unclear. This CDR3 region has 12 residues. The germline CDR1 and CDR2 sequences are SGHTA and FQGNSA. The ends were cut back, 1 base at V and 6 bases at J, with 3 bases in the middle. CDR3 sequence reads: CASSLGAGELFF. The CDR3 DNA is TGTGCCAGCAGCTTAGGAGCCGGGGAGCTGTTTTTT.

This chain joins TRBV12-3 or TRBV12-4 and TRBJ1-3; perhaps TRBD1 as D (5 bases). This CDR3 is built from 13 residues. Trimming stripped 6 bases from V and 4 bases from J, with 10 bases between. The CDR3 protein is CASSLTAGNTIYF. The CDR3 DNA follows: TGTGCCAGCAGCCTGACAGCCGGAAACACCATATATTTT.